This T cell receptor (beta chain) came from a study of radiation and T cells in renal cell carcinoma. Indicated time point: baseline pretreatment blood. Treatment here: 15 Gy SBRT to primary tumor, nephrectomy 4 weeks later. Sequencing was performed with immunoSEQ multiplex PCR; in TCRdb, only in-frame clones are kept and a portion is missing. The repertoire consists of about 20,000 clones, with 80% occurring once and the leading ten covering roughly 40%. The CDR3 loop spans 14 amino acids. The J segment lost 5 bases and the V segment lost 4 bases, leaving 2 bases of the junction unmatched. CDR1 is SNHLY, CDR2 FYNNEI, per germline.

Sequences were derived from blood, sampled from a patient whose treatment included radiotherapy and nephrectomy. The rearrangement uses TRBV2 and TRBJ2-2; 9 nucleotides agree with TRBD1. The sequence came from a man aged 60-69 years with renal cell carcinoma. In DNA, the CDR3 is TGTGCCAGCAGTGGGACAGGGGTTACCGGGGAGCTGTTTTTT. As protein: CASSGTGVTGELFF. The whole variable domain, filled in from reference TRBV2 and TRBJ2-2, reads EPEVTQTPSHQVTQMGQEVILRCVPISNHLYFYWYRQILGQKVEFLVSFYNNEISEKSEIFDDQFSVERPDGSNFTLKIRSTKLEDSAMYFCASSGTGVTGELFFGEGSRLTVL.